Below, 27 T cell receptor delta chains from the same sample are listed, as sequenced in a study of γδ T cells in repeated Plasmodium falciparum infection. TCRdb repeated clone calling on the multiplex PCR reads with CATT. Counted here are tens of thousands of delta-chain clones, approximately 1.5% occurring once; the ten biggest clones make up approximately 15%. Flow sorting of PBMC yielded separate Vgamma9/Vdelta2+ and Vdelta2-negative gammadelta T cell populations for bulk repertoire analysis. Input material: gamma-delta T cells from blood. The receptor set was obtained from a pool of human donors (malaria-infected and uninfected, not separated).

This clone was observed a handful of times. TCRdb's protein, taken from a much larger clone, differs from this DNA's translation at residue 17, likely owing to a read error; the protein displayed comes from the DNA. The chain has TRDV1 and TRDJ1; TRDD2 might be the D (6 bases). Because TCRdb records no J gene, it was assigned here through a match of the DNA to germline. Germline loops: CDR1 TSWWSYY, CDR2 QGS. The CDR3 runs 25 residues. The ends were cut back, 2 bases at V and 1 base at J, with 41 bases in the middle. The CDR3 spells CALGESTEQATSYPHWHMGTDKLIF. The CDR3 bases are TGTGCTCTTGGGGAAAGTACTGAACAGGCTACGTCCTACCCTCACTGGCATATGGGCACCGATAAACTCATCTTT.

On this clone: Other DNA sequences in this specimen translate into the identical CDR3. The rearrangement links TRDV1 to TRDJ1; D possibly matches TRDD2 or TRDD3 (7 bases each). Here the J gene was assigned by germline matching of the DNA, as TCRdb has none. Germline-derived CDR1 and CDR2 are TSWWSYY and QGS. The CDR3 extends over 15 amino acids. V gave up 11 bases and J gave up 2 bases, with 21 bases separating them. The CDR3, as DNA: TGTGCTATTCCTACTGGGGATAAGAAGACCGATAAACTCATCTTT. Its protein is CAIPTGDKKTDKLIF.

This clone was observed a handful of times. TCRdb's entry gives the protein of a much larger clone, which mismatches this DNA's translation at residue 12, likely from a read error; the protein reported here is translated from the DNA. The chain couples TRDV1 to TRDJ1, with TRDD3 identical over 8 bases. Here the J gene came from matching the DNA to germline, since TCRdb omits it. CDR1 is TSWWSYY and CDR2 is QGS in the germline V gene. The V segment lost 4 bases and the J segment 0 bases; nucleotides outside the gene matches: 31. The CDR3 is 24 amino acids. For the CDR3, the DNA is TGTGCTCTTGGGGTGAACTTCCCAAACCCTGACTTGGGGATACTTGAGCGGAACACCGATAAACTCATCTTT. Amino acid sequence: CALGVNFPNPDLGILERNTDKLIF.

This clone was detected many times. This probably arose from a read error, given a far larger clone one base away. The same CDR3 can be traced to other DNA sequences in this sample. The V and J genes are TRDV1 and TRDJ1; 8 nucleotides match TRDD3. The CDR3 totals 20 residues. The germline gives CDR1 TSWWSYY, CDR2 QGS. This chain's CDR3 is CALGDSYWGSTGVWPDKLIF. The DNA of the CDR3 is TGTGCCCTTGGGGATTCGTACTGGGGGTCCACCGGAGTCTGGCCCGATAAACTCATCTTT.

Worth noting for this clone: Only one base separates this from a far larger clonotype, so it likely reflects a read error. The sample has other DNA sequences that encode this CDR3 too. The chain is built from TRDV1 and TRDJ1; D gene ambiguous. The J gene was not available in TCRdb and was assigned here by matching the DNA to germline segments. Trimming took off 0 bases at V and 0 bases at J, with 32 bases between the two ends. The germline gives CDR1 TSWWSYY, CDR2 QGS. CDR3 length equals 23 residues. The CDR3 region has the DNA TGTGCTCTTGGGGAACTTGAAGGACCAGGAGATCCGACCCTAAACAGGTACACCGATAAACTCATCTTT. Protein product: CALGELEGPGDPTLNRYTDKLIF.

Points on this clone: TCRdb attributes to this sequence the protein of a much larger clone, which differs from the DNA translation at residue 15; a read error is likely, and the protein displayed is translated from the DNA. This chain connects TRDV1 to TRDJ1; the D gene could be TRDD2 or TRDD3 (9 bases each). Since TCRdb gives no J gene, matching the DNA to germline was used here to assign it. The CDR3 totals 23 residues. CDR1 is TSWWSYY and CDR2 is QGS in the germline V gene. The CDR3 nucleotides read TGTGCCTTCCATACCTCCTTCCTACGGGTACTGGGGGACCAGCCGGGGGACACCGATAAACTCATCTTT. Protein product: CAFHTSFLRVLGDQPGDTDKLIF.

This clone was seen a handful of times. The amino acid sequence in TCRdb belongs to a much larger clone and departs from this DNA's translation at residue 9, likely a sequencing read error; the sequence shown is translated from the DNA. This sequence joins TRDV1 and TRDJ1, with 9 positions matching TRDD3. The CDR3 spans 20 residues. CDR1 and CDR2 (germline): TSWWSYY, QGS. J lost 3 bases, V lost 4 bases, and 21 bases had no gene match. The CDR3 reads CALGGAHGSGDTRGADKLIF. CDR3 sequence (DNA): TGTGCTCTTGGGGGAGCCCATGGGTCGGGGGATACAAGAGGTGCCGATAAACTCATCTTT.

This clone was detected only a few times. TCRdb has a much larger clone's protein, which differs at residue 11 from the translation of this DNA, likely because of a read error; what is shown is the protein translated from the DNA. The chain uses TRDV1 and TRDJ1; possible D gene TRDD3, 6 bases. The CDR3 extends over 20 amino acids. Germline assignment: CDR1 TSWWSYY and CDR2 QGS. V lost 4 bases and J lost 1, with 28 bases in between. The CDR3 region has the DNA TGTGCTCTTGGGGCTTTCCGGCGGGACTGGGAGATTCCAAGCACCGATAAACTCATCTTT. Translation gives CALGAFRRDWEIPSTDKLIF.

The sample holds many counts of this clone. A read error is the likely source, as a far larger clone sits one nucleotide away. The same CDR3 arises from other DNA sequences in this sample as well. This chain links TRDV2 with TRDJ1; the match to TRDD3 covers 8 bases. Germline CDR1 and CDR2: GEAIGNYY and EKD. The CDR3 runs to 17 residues. The CDR3: CACDTERGYFRTDKLIF. CDR3 bases: TGTGCCTGCGACACCGAGAGGGGATACTTTCGGACCGATAAACTCATCTTT.

This clone showed up just a few times. TCRdb records a much larger clone's protein for this DNA, with a difference at residue 8 that likely arises from a read error; the protein given is the translation of the DNA. The V gene is TRDV1, the J gene TRDJ1, with D possibly being TRDD2 (6 bases). The V gene's germline CDR1 is TSWWSYY and CDR2 QGS. Trimming pared 9 bases from V and 3 bases from J, leaving 14 bases between. This CDR3 region has 13 residues. This chain's CDR3 is CALFLLNSDKLIF. As DNA, the CDR3 is TGTGCTCTATTCCTATTGAACTCCGATAAACTCATCTTT.

A note on this clone: The amino acid sequence in TCRdb belongs to a much larger clone and departs from this DNA's translation at residue 19, likely a sequencing read error; the sequence shown is translated from the DNA. The chain recombines TRDV1 with TRDJ1, with TRDD3 matching over 11 bases. Germline loops: CDR1 TSWWSYY, CDR2 QGS. This CDR3 spans 21 amino acids. This CDR3 reads CALGERTIDGGYGSYTDKPIF. The CDR3 DNA sequence: TGTGCTCTTGGGGAACGGACCATCGATGGGGGATACGGTTCTTATACCGATAAACCCATCTTT.

This chain links TRDV1 with TRDJ1, with TRDD3 matching over 9 bases. The J gene, absent from TCRdb, was called here by matching the DNA to germline. CDR3 length: 17 amino acids. Looked up from germline, CDR1 is TSWWSYY and CDR2 is QGS. V was clipped by 4 bases and J by 1 base; unmatched bases: 10. The CDR3 nucleotides read TGTGCTCTTGGGGGATCTTTCTGGGGGATCTTCACCGATAAACTCATCTTT. This gives the protein CALGGSFWGIFTDKLIF.

As for this clone: TCRdb's listed protein matches a much larger clone and diverges from this DNA's translation at residue 8, likely through a read error; the protein shown comes from the DNA. The rearrangement joins TRDV1 to TRDJ1; maybe TRDD3 (5 bases). Trimming took off 1 base at V and 7 bases at J, with 10 bases between the two ends. Per the germline V gene, CDR1 is TSWWSYY and CDR2 is QGS. The CDR3 runs 13 residues. The CDR3 loop is CALGEHWSLKLIF. CDR3 nucleotides: TGTGCTCTTGGGGAACACTGGAGCCTTAAACTCATCTTT.

On this clone itself: TCRdb shows a much larger clone's protein in place of this DNA's translation, and the two differ at residue 6, likely through a read error; the protein shown is translated from the DNA. The chain carries TRAV38-2/DV8 and TRDJ1, with D maybe TRDD2 (6 bases). Assignment of the J gene here rests on matching the DNA to germline, because TCRdb gives none. Trimming shortened V by 1 base and J by 0 bases, and 28 bases separated the two germline ends. The CDR3 is made up of 21 amino acids. CDR1 TSESDYY and CDR2 QEAYKQQN come from the germline V gene. In DNA form, the CDR3 reads TGTGCTTATAGGAGCCTTCTGATGAACCTTCCATACAAGGTGTACACCGATAAACTCATCTTT. Translating gives CAYRSLLMNLPYKVYTDKLIF.

The table lists this clone with many counts. A far larger clone is off by one base, so a read error is likely. The sample contains more than one DNA sequence encoding this CDR3. J is TRDJ1 and V is TRDV1; 12 nucleotides line up with TRDD3. CDR3 length equals 23 residues. Germline CDR1 reads TSWWSYY; CDR2 reads QGS. Trimming cost V 3 bases and J 0 bases; bases outside gene matches: 23. CDR3 residues: CALGELGPSYDWGIQGNTDKLIF. The CDR3 nucleotides are TGTGCTCTTGGGGAGCTGGGGCCTTCCTACGACTGGGGGATACAAGGGAACACCGATAAACTCATCTTT.

Notes on this clone: This DNA translates differently at residue 11 from the TCRdb protein, which is that of a much larger clone; a read error is likely, and the protein shown is the DNA's own translation. The V and J genes are TRDV2 and TRDJ1, with a tentative D call TRDD3 (5 bases). Matching the DNA to germline supplied the J gene, which TCRdb does not give. The germline CDR1 and CDR2 sequences are GEAIGNYY and EKD. Trimming removed 0 bases from V and 3 bases from J, with 31 bases in between. The CDR3 loop spans 21 amino acids. The CDR3 here is CACDTDDGGWVDPPDADKLIF. CDR3 sequence (DNA): TGTGCCTGTGACACCGATGACGGGGGGTGGGTCGACCCCCCCGACGCCGATAAACTCATCTTT.

Comments on this clone: The likely explanation is a read error, given a far larger clone one base away. Other DNA sequences in this specimen translate into the identical CDR3. V usage is TRDV1 and J usage is TRDJ1; 13 positions agree with TRDD3. The J gene is absent in TCRdb and was assigned here via DNA matching to germline. The CDR3 covers 25 residues. CDR1 is TSWWSYY, CDR2 QGS, per germline. V shed 3 bases and J 0 bases; nucleotides not matched to a gene: 28. The CDR3 bases are TGTGCTCTTGGGGAGCCCCACAGGCTTCCTGTACGTACTGGGGGATACGCCGGGTACACCGATAAACTCATCTTT. Its translation is CALGEPHRLPVRTGGYAGYTDKLIF.

As regards this clone: The TCRdb protein, from a much larger clone, departs from this DNA's translation at residue 8, likely by read error; the protein shown derives from the DNA. The CDR3 protein is CALGERSPPRDFFYWGIKAKLIF. The CDR3, as DNA: TGTGCTCTTGGGGAAAGAAGCCCCCCACGAGATTTTTTTTACTGGGGGATAAAGGCTAAACTCATCTTT. The rearrangement links TRDV1 to TRDJ1; 11 bases are a match to TRDD3. No J gene was available from TCRdb, and it was assigned here by a germline match of the DNA. Germline lookup yields CDR1 TSWWSYY and CDR2 QGS. V lost 2 bases and J lost 7; bases outside the gene matches: 30. The CDR3 is 23 residues long.

Turning to this clone: TCRdb has a much larger clone's protein, which differs at residue 11 from the translation of this DNA, likely because of a read error; what is shown is the protein translated from the DNA. This chain uses TRDV1 with TRDJ2, with D perhaps matching TRDD3 (5 bases). Matching the DNA to germline supplied the J gene, which TCRdb does not give. V gave up 2 bases and J gave up 6 bases, with 37 bases separating them. In germline, CDR1 is TSWWSYY, CDR2 QGS. The CDR3 consists of 23 residues. The CDR3 reads CALGESTLLYLVRGVLYPAQLFF. In DNA form, the CDR3 reads TGTGCTCTTGGGGAATCCACCCTGCTTTACCTCGTACGGGGGGTACTTTACCCAGCACAACTCTTCTTT.

For this clone: A single base is all that separates this from a far larger clone, so a read error is likely. The same CDR3 also results from other DNA sequences found in this sample. The chain couples TRDV1 to TRDJ1; D is uncertain. Germline-derived CDR1 and CDR2 are TSWWSYY and QGS. The CDR3 has 16 amino acids. The CDR3 region has the DNA TGTGCTCTTGGGGAACTTATCCCCCAAAAGGAGGGTAAACTTATCTTT. It encodes CALGELIPQKEGKLIF.

Only a few counts were recorded for this clone. A far larger clone differs by one base, so this is likely a read error. The sample holds other DNA sequences that translate to the same CDR3. The chain recombines TRDV1 with TRDJ1, with 11 bases aligning to TRDD3. Per the germline V gene, CDR1 is TSWWSYY and CDR2 is QGS. This CDR3 has 21 residues. The DNA of the CDR3 is TGTGCTCTTGGGGAACAGGCTTTCAATTGGCTGCTGGGGGATACAACCGATAAACTCATCTTC. This gives the protein CALGEQAFNWLLGDTTDKLIF.

This clone was found a few times. The protein recorded in TCRdb matches a much larger clone and deviates from this DNA's translation at residue 14, suggesting a read error; the protein here is obtained by translating the DNA. The chain joins TRDV1 to TRDJ1; a weak D match, TRDD2 (5 bases). No J gene is reported in TCRdb; it was inferred here by comparing the DNA with germline. The V gene lost 0 bases and the J gene lost 3 bases, with 29 bases spanning the gap. CDR1 TSWWSYY and CDR2 QGS come from the germline V gene. The CDR3 has 21 amino acids. CDR3 DNA: TGTGCTCTTGGGGAACTAATCAGACCTACAACAAGGAGACACGGGGCCGATAAACTCATCTTT. Protein sequence: CALGELIRPTTRRHGADKLIF.

This clone was detected only a few times. TCRdb assigns this DNA the protein of a much larger clone, which departs from its translation at residue 16; this likely reflects a read error, and the protein shown comes from translating the DNA. The rearrangement links TRDV3 to TRDJ1; 12 bases agree with TRDD3. Germline matching of the DNA provided the J gene here, since TCRdb leaves it blank. The CDR3 has 21 amino acids. V lost 2 bases, J lost 6 bases, and 28 bases stayed unmatched. Germline V gene lookup returns CDR1 TVYSNPD and CDR2 GDNSRS (reference sequence). The CDR3 loop is CAFPSRSEHTGGYRAGYKLIF. The CDR3 DNA reads as TGTGCCTTTCCCTCCCGTTCGGAACATACTGGGGGATACAGGGCCGGATATAAACTCATCTTT. Using reference TRDV3 and TRDJ1 for the parts outside the CDR3, the full variable domain is CDKVTQSSPDQTVASGSEVVLLCTYDTVYSNPDLFWYRIRPDYSFQFVFYGDNSRSEGADFTQGRFSVKHILTQKAFHLVISPVRTEDSATYYCAFPSRSEHTGGYRAGYKLIFGKGTRVTVEP.

As to this clone: TCRdb has a much larger clone's protein, which differs at residue 14 from the translation of this DNA, likely because of a read error; what is shown is the protein translated from the DNA. The chain recombines TRDV1 with TRDJ1; 10 bases agree with TRDD3. Here the J gene was assigned by germline matching of the DNA, as TCRdb has none. Unmatched junction bases numbered 21, after V lost 5 bases and J lost 0 bases. This CDR3 is 21 amino acids long. The germline V gene encodes CDR1 TSWWSYY and CDR2 QGS. CDR3 DNA sequence: TGTGCTCTTGGGAAGAGGGGCTGGGGGATAAGAGGACTGGCTTACACCGATAAACTCATCTTT. It specifies CALGKRGWGIRGLAYTDKLIF.

Concerning this clone itself: TCRdb shows a much larger clone's protein in place of this DNA's translation, and the two differ at residue 14, likely through a read error; the protein shown is translated from the DNA. The chain recombines TRDV1 with TRDJ1; 12 nucleotides match TRDD3. The CDR3 has 21 amino acids. V shed 5 bases and J 0 bases; nucleotides not matched to a gene: 19. Germline V gene data show CDR1 as TSWWSYY and CDR2 as QGS. The CDR3 sequence is CALGPSYPGGYAWPYTDKLIF. The DNA for the CDR3 is TGTGCTCTTGGGCCATCTTACCCTGGGGGATACGCTTGGCCCTACACCGATAAACTCATCTTT.

This clone was counted many times. TCRdb shows a much larger clone's protein in place of this DNA's translation, and the two differ at residue 12, likely through a read error; the protein shown is translated from the DNA. CDR3 sequence reads: CACDPLGGYTDRLIF. The DNA for the CDR3 is TGTGCCTGTGACCCCCTCGGGGGGTACACCGATAGACTCATCTTT. V and J are TRDV2 and TRDJ1; a weak D match, TRDD3 (5 bases). The J gene, left out of TCRdb, was set here by checking the DNA against germline. Germline-derived CDR1 and CDR2 are GEAIGNYY and EKD. This CDR3 is built from 15 residues.

Notes on this clone: With a much larger clone just one base away, this may be a read error. In the same sample, other DNA sequences code for this CDR3. The chain recombines TRDV1 with TRDJ1, with a weak D call TRDD3 (6 bases). This CDR3 has 21 residues. The germline V gene has CDR1 TSWWSYY and CDR2 QGS. V lost 4 bases, J lost 8 bases, and 38 bases lay in between. CDR3 nucleotides: TGTGCTCTTGGGGGTGCTCCCTACCATGTACTGGGAGATACGCTCCCCTTCAAACTCATCTTT. It yields the protein CALGGAPYHVLGDTLPFKLIF.